This record looks at one TCR beta chain sequence and its context. This clone was counted once. Its antigen remains unidentified. Its ends do not fully match the called genes, so a read error is possible. Other DNA sequences in the sample encode the same CDR3. Library generation was performed with the immunoSEQ multiplex PCR assay. For the multiplex PCR, a mixture combining 60 forward primers for TCR Vbeta segments and 13 reverse primers for TCR Jbeta segments was used. Amplification of the CDR3 region of rearranged TCR beta genes was performed with a multiplex PCR assay on genomic DNA. On the Illumina HiSeq System, the amplified TCR beta libraries were sequenced as 87-base-pair reads. On the authors' methods: A later analysis counted 65 million to 90 million unique TCR beta chains across the 700 or so repertoires, and 9 million to 14 million of these chains were shared by at least two donors. Raw reads were error-corrected and collapsed into unique sequences with a nearest-neighbor algorithm that merged closely related sequences to remove PCR and sequencing errors. To assign V, D and J gene segments, CDR3 sequences were aligned to IMGT reference sequences. For a sequence to be retained, a match of at least six nucleotides to both a V gene segment and a J gene segment was required. Rearrangements were classified as productive when the CDR3 lacked stop codons and remained in frame with V and J, and all other rearrangements were classified as non-productive. CDR3 was defined according to IMGT convention as the region running from the second conserved V-encoded cysteine to the conserved J-encoded phenylalanine. In an earlier analysis of just under 600 of the donors, sequences lacking an unambiguous match to a single V gene segment were excluded. In an earlier analysis of several hundred of the donors, V segments were called functional above 56.7% productive rearrangements and were called segregating when the between-donor standard deviation exceeded 5%. A statistical classification framework was developed to diagnose cytomegalovirus status using the catalog of TCR beta chain sequences. In a later analysis, TCR nucleotide sequences were compared against IMGT/GENE-DB human TR gene sequences so that V and J genes could be assigned. Using the TCRdist pipeline, a later analysis assigned CDR3 sequences along with most-parsimonious VDJ recombination scenarios. In a later analysis, each TCR beta chain was defined by its CDR3 amino acid sequence together with its V-gene family, and reads without a unique V-gene family were excluded. As a way to deal with suspected cross-contamination and a sequencing artifact, a later analysis dropped nearly 600 nucleotide sequences that were highly shared and had low generation probability. A later analysis calculated a clonal expansion index for each public chain from normalized within-repertoire ranks of inferred template counts. In a later analysis, generation probabilities were computed using a VDJ recombination model fitted to out-of-frame rearrangements, and the results were checked against IGoR. In a later analysis, TCR-TCR, TCR-HLA and TCR-CMV co-occurrence was scored with hypergeometric tests, and a repertoire-size bias correction was applied to TCR pairs. To estimate false discovery rates, a later analysis permuted the HLA or CMV assignments 20 times. In a later analysis, co-occurring TCRs were grouped using DBSCAN, and TCRdist sequence similarity was added for clustering within HLA-allele-positive subsets. Repertoires with fewer than 30,000 or more than 120,000 public chains were left out of co-occurrence clustering, as were about 5 repertoires with anomalous nucleotide sharing. The source is immuneACCESS, and TCRdb retained only in-frame sequences with V and J called. Part of the clones is not carried over; for the studies checked, unresolved V genes explain less than half of this, and the remainder is unexplained. The V and J calls and clone size are taken from that table; D and trimming were inferred from the DNA. Recorded for this sample are some 160,000 clones; roughly 77% of them occurred a single time. 2% to 2.5% of the sample lies in the top ten.

In total, about 650 healthy bone marrow donors made up the cohort. At the time of sampling, all cohort members were nominally healthy, though unrecorded immune exposures were likely present. The donor tested CMV seropositive and was one of the 289 seropositive cohort members. Every donor gave a peripheral blood sample, and the peripheral blood mononuclear cells from that sample were used for TCR beta sequencing. The Qiagen DNeasy Blood Extraction Kit was used to extract genomic DNA from the blood cell samples. The sample is drawn from a study of cytomegalovirus exposure and HLA in healthy donors (TCRdb year 2017). With respect to the entire study: An earlier analysis of 550 to 700 of the donors reported approximately 290 Gb of sequence data and 117 million unique TCR beta sequences from about 179 million T cells. An early release that covered some 640 HLA-typed donors contained approximately 290 gigabases of sequencing data and around 80 million unique TCR sequences. Of the approximately 370 genotyped donors, 75% to 85% were placed in the genetic ancestry cluster associated with self-reported Caucasian donors. The study aimed to test whether signatures of past pathogen exposure could be identified by cataloging public T cell receptors. The T cell repertoires of 666 subjects were profiled by immunosequencing and related to cytomegalovirus serostatus. A separate validation cohort of 100 to 150 different subjects was used in addition to the roughly 670-subject first cohort. The study combined high-throughput TCR immunosequencing, statistical association of individual TCRs with disease status, and machine learning to predict cytomegalovirus infection status. In a later analysis, previously published TCR beta repertoires from about 670 donors were re-analyzed and high-resolution HLA genotyping was added so that TCR occurrence patterns could be studied. Rather than drawing on any new phenotypic data, the later analysis identified candidate immune exposures from TCR beta sequences and the way those sequences occurred across donors. To decide whether each TCR beta V gene segment behaved as functional or pseudogenic, an earlier analysis of some 570 of the donors relied on high-throughput TCR beta sequencing. Donor age, sex, ethnicity and CMV serostatus were compiled together with the repertoire data. Genome-wide SNP genotypes for about 65% of the roughly 670 donors were used in a later genetic analysis, which treated that subset as a discovery cohort. Every discovery cohort repertoire had been produced on one sequencing platform. Both class I and class II loci were covered by HLA typing, at four-digit resolution. Typing coverage varied by locus: roughly 629-640 donors for A, B, C, DRB1 and DQB1; approximately 500 for DQA1; approximately 610 for DPA1; roughly 450 for DPB1. A handful of DR-DQ haplotypes were handled as single units for association and clustering because linkage in the cohort was strong. Among a few hundred genotyped donors of the cohort, an average of around 240,000 unique TCR beta nucleotide sequences were sequenced per donor, roughly 20% of them non-productive. The paper's findings and limits, for the study overall: This cohort had only TCR beta chains sequenced, and the lack of alpha or paired-chain data limited which features could be detected. According to the authors, the approach could potentially be generalized to other disease states and immunological phenotypes. In a later genetic analysis, fewer N-insertions in productive TCRs were reported among donors in an Asian-associated ancestry cluster than the approximately 630-donor mean. In a later genetic analysis, a missense DCLRE1C variant was associated with V-gene and J-gene trimming of TCR beta chains, and the association was replicated in an independent cohort. An earlier analysis of around 540 of the donors showed that most TCR beta V segments appeared in productive rearrangements either about 87% or about 30% of the time, which broadly matched IMGT annotations. In a later analysis, several top co-occurrence clusters were reported to appear linked to parvovirus B19, influenza, CMV and Epstein-Barr virus. A later analysis found that TCR association rates varied across HLA loci, with DRB1 alleles showing the most associated TCRs and HLA-C alleles the fewest. Strong co-occurrence of HLA alleles, especially DR and DQ, made assigning TCR associations to individual alleles difficult. Linkage disequilibrium might explain the correlated functional status among segregating V segments, but an unknown experimental factor could not be excluded. Most CMV-associated TCR beta chains appeared to be HLA-restricted in a later analysis, and the HLA associations seemed to be driven largely by CMV exposure. Because counts were too low, roughly 18 rarely observed V segments, including chromosome 9 orphons, were left out of the earlier analysis of some 640 of the donors. A further reported finding was that TCR beta sequences accurately predicted the HLA-A and HLA-B alleles for most subjects in the first cohort. Immune exposure information for the cohort was limited to CMV serostatus. In a later analysis, HLA-associated TCR beta chains showed more clonal expansion and lower generation probabilities than non-associated chains that were equally common. Three of the identified cytomegalovirus-associated TCR beta chains were confirmed in vitro to be specific for cytomegalovirus antigens. While some public TCRs were present in many individuals, most TCR sequences turned up only very rarely across donors. Specific HLA alleles were associated with 16,951 TCR beta sequences at a false discovery rate of 0.05 in a later analysis. The study gave a list of under 200 TCR beta chains associated with cytomegalovirus. Presence/absence analyses assumed roughly uniform sequencing depth across donors, an assumption that may not hold. The classifier was reported to diagnose cytomegalovirus status with high specificity and sensitivity in both the original cohort and the validation cohort. Some IMGT-functional V segments, including TRBV6-2 and TRBV6-3, could not be told apart with the 87-base-pair reads, so those segments were excluded. Because HLA typing was unavailable for some donors at each locus, only the typed subset was used in association tests. The sequencing pipeline was judged likely to have produced a cluster of highly shared sequence variants as a technical artifact.

The CDR3 spans 14 residues, from the cysteine through the phenylalanine. Only CDR3 DNA remains: 42 bases, in frame from the first base. Taken from the germline V gene, the CDR1 and CDR2 loops are SNHLY and FYNNEI. The rearranged chain carries TRBV2 and TRBJ1-5, with 10 junctional bases fitting TRBD1. This receptor was obtained from a man aged 50 or older in good health and CMV-seropositive. The sequencing sample was made of PBMCs. This receptor carries the CDR3 CASSGQGGNQPQHF. The nucleotides read TGTGCCAGCAGCGGACAGGGGGGCAACCAGCCCCAGCATTTT.